The 32 T cell receptor beta chains given below trace back to one sample, sequenced in a study of T cells in women clearing cervical HPV infection. Measured with immunoSEQ multiplex PCR; TCRdb has only the in-frame clones, and not every one. Recorded for this sample: 20,000 to 25,000 clones. Sequenced input: blood buffy coat. The receptors derive from a woman between 18 and 70 years old with a cervical HPV16 infection that either progressed to CIN3+ or cleared (not recorded which).

Concerning this clone: The read comes to an end 3 residues before the CDR3 does, leaving the germline J gene to fill in the end. The chain carries TRBV4-2 and TRBJ2-3; 10 bases map to TRBD2. Unmatched junction bases numbered 9, after V lost 3 bases and J lost 0 bases. Germline V lookup: CDR1 LGHNA, CDR2 YNFKEQ. The length of the CDR3 is 18 residues. CDR3 in amino acids: CASSHRTSGGPSTDTQYF. The CDR3 DNA, read in part, is TGTGCCAGCAGCCATCGGACTAGCGGAGGTCCTAGCACAGATACG.

Worth noting for this clone: The read stops 3 residues short of the end of the CDR3; the missing end is completed from the germline J gene. The chain joins TRBV7-2 to TRBJ1-2; D is uncertain. The CDR3 consists of 13 residues. Germline assignment: CDR1 SGHTA and CDR2 FQGNSA. CDR3 bases read: TGTGCCAGCAGCTTAAGCGGGCGGGTCGAC. Its translation is CASSLSGRVD. The entire CDR3 sequence reads CASSLSGRVDYTF.

This chain's CDR3 is CASSLTDRGVYGQYF. The part of the CDR3 DNA that was read is TGTGCCAGCTCACTAACGGACAGGGGGGTCTATGGT. J is TRBJ2-4 and V is TRBV18; 10 nucleotides align to TRBD1. Coverage ceases 3 residues before the CDR3 finishes, and the germline J gene fills in the end. This CDR3 region has 15 residues. CDR1 is KGHSH, CDR2 LQKENI, per germline.

As concerns this clone: The read terminates 3 residues ahead of where the CDR3 ends, so the germline J gene completes it. This sequence joins TRBV29-1 and TRBJ2-5, with TRBD2 identical over 12 bases. CDR3 length equals 14 residues. Germline V CDR1 and CDR2: SQVTM, ANQGSEA. Germline trimming cut 2 bases from V and 4 bases from J; bases unmatched to any gene: 2. The sequenced CDR3 bases are TGCAGCGTTGAATGGACTAGCGGGGCAGAGACC. Protein: CSVEWTSGAET. The full-length CDR3 reads as CSVEWTSGAETQYF.

Of note for this clone: The read ends 3 residues early relative to the CDR3; the germline J gene fills the gap. V and J are TRBV19 and TRBJ2-3; maybe TRBD1 (5 bases). Germline CDR1 reads LNHDA; CDR2 reads SQIVND (reference sequence). This CDR3 comprises 15 residues. This chain's CDR3 is CASSILGDSNQPQYF. CDR3 DNA (partial): TGTGCCAGTAGTATTTTAGGGGATAGCAATCAGCCG.

For this clone: The CDR3 end lies 3 residues beyond the end of the read and is filled in from the germline J gene. V gene TRBV7-2 combines with J gene TRBJ1-2, with 7 bases lining up with TRBD1. The CDR3 totals 14 residues. The germline V gene encodes CDR1 SGHTA and CDR2 FQGNSA. The part of the CDR3 DNA that was read is TGTGCCAGCAGCGAAGACAGGGTCAGGAATACC. It codes for CASSEDRVRNT. In full, the CDR3 is CASSEDRVRNTYTF.

On this clone itself: The sequenced fragment ends 3 residues before the CDR3 boundary, so the rest is inferred from the germline J gene. This chain joins TRBV2 and TRBJ2-3; no firm D call. The CDR3 totals 14 residues. V lost 2 bases and J 6 bases, leaving 12 bases between the germline ends. Germline V CDR1 and CDR2: SNHLY, FYNNEI. The CDR3: CASSEHTTADTQYF. CDR3 DNA, as far as it was read: TGTGCCAGCAGTGAACACACTACGGCGGATACG.

The sequenced CDR3 bases are TGTGCCAGCAGCCGTCCACAGGGGGAAAACATT. This translates into CASSRPQGENI. The CDR3 reads in full as CASSRPQGENIQYF. The chain couples TRBV5-4 to TRBJ2-4, with 8 bases identical to TRBD1. The read ends 3 residues shy of where the CDR3 ends; the end is completed using the germline J gene. Germline CDR1 and CDR2: SGHNT and YYREEE (reference sequence). This CDR3 is 14 amino acids long. Trimming removed 4 bases from V and 5 bases from J; junction bases left unmatched: 5.

Regarding this clone: The missing CDR3 end, 3 residues past where the read stops, is filled in from the germline J gene. This rearrangement joins TRBV27 to TRBJ2-7; 11 bases fit TRBD2. CDR3 length: 17 amino acids. Trimming took 4 bases from V and 5 from J; bases not matched to a gene: 13. The germline gives CDR1 MNHEY, CDR2 SMNVEV (reference sequence). This chain's CDR3 is CASSSPRLAGTRNEQYF. The covered CDR3 bases are TGTGCCAGCAGTTCCCCAAGACTAGCGGGAACTCGGAACGAG.

On this clone: The read gets to within 3 residues of the CDR3 end, and the germline J gene fills in the rest. The rearrangement uses TRBV13 and TRBJ2-7; the match to TRBD1 covers 7 bases. J was trimmed by 3 bases and V by 8 bases; bases with no gene match: 4. This CDR3 is 12 amino acids long. Germline V CDR1 and CDR2: PRHDT, FYEKMQ (reference sequence). CDR3 region: CASSGDSYEQYF. The DNA read from the CDR3 is TGTGCCAGCTCCGGGGACAGCTACGAG.

Comment on this clone: The read ends 3 residues shy of where the CDR3 ends; the end is completed using the germline J gene. The genes are TRBV18 and TRBJ1-1, with 8 nucleotides matching TRBD1. This CDR3 region has 13 residues. The germline V gene encodes CDR1 KGHSH and CDR2 LQKENI. CDR3 bases read: TGTGCCACCCAGGGGGCCGGCACAGATACG. Translating gives CATQGAGTDT. Given in full, the CDR3 is CATQGAGTDTAFF.

On this clone: The DNA ends 3 residues before the CDR3 does, and the rest of the CDR3 is filled in from the germline J gene. The chain links TRBV19 to TRBJ2-2; 9 bases line up with TRBD1. Looked up from germline, CDR1 is LNHDA and CDR2 is SQIVND (reference sequence). The CDR3 runs to 15 residues. V lost 3 bases, J lost 6 bases, and 5 bases stayed unmatched. CDR3 bases read: TGTGCCAGTAGTATCACAGGGGGCTCCTCCGGGGAG. Translated, it gives CASSITGGSSGE. The CDR3 reads in full as CASSITGGSSGELFF.

Comment on this clone: The read stops 3 residues short of the end of the CDR3; the missing end is completed from the germline J gene. This chain joins TRBV29-1 and TRBJ1-5, with D tentatively TRBD1 (6 bases). There are 15 residues in the CDR3. The V and J ends lost 3 bases and 0 bases respectively, with 12 bases between them. Germline V gene lookup returns CDR1 SQVTM and CDR2 ANQGSEA. The CDR3 here is CSVDTGLYSNQPQHF. The covered CDR3 bases are TGCAGCGTTGATACAGGGCTTTATAGCAATCAGCCC. Together with reference TRBV29-1 and TRBJ1-5, the CDR3 gives the full variable domain: SAVISQKPSRDICQRGTSLTIQCQVDSQVTMMFWYRQQPGQSLTLIATANQGSEATYESGFVIDKFPISRPNLTFSTLTVSNMSPEDSSIYLCSVDTGLYSNQPQHFGDGTRLSIL.

About this clone itself: The read terminates 3 residues ahead of where the CDR3 ends, so the germline J gene completes it. The genes are TRBV12-3 or TRBV12-4 and TRBJ2-3; 10 bases align to TRBD2. The CDR3 has 16 residues. Germline trimming cut 6 bases from V and 5 bases from J; bases unmatched to any gene: 11. CDR3 DNA, as far as it was read: TGTGCCAGCAGCCGAGCTAGCGGGGGCTTGCGAGATACG. It translates to CASSRASGGLRDT. The entire CDR3 reads CASSRASGGLRDTQYF.

In the case of this clone: The read ends 3 residues before the CDR3 terminus; that terminus is restored from the germline J gene. The genes are TRBV19 and TRBJ1-2; no firm D call. The germline V gene encodes CDR1 LNHDA and CDR2 SQIVND (reference sequence). The length of the CDR3 is 15 residues. CDR3 bases read: TGTGCCAGTATATCTAGCGGGATCCCCACAGATACC. This encodes CASISSGIPTDT. In full, the CDR3 is CASISSGIPTDTYTF.

About this clone: The sequenced fragment ends 3 residues before the CDR3 boundary, so the rest is inferred from the germline J gene. This chain joins TRBV11-2 and TRBJ1-4; weak D call: TRBD1 (6 bases). This CDR3 is built from 14 residues. Trimming left V 3 bases short and J 4 bases short, with 9 bases between. Germline CDR1 is SGHAT and CDR2 is FQNNGV. The DNA read from the CDR3 is TGTGCCAGCAGCTTCAGGGGATATAATGAAAAA. Residues: CASSFRGYNEK. The full CDR3 reads CASSFRGYNEKLFF. Supplemented by reference TRBV11-2 and TRBJ1-4, the full variable domain reads EAGVAQSPRYKIIEKRQSVAFWCNPISGHATLYWYQQILGQGPKLLIQFQNNGVVDDSQLPKDRFSAERLKGVDSTLKIQPAKLEDSAVYLCASSFRGYNEKLFFGSGTQLSVL.

With regard to this clone: The CDR3 is cut off 3 residues early in the read; its end comes from the germline J gene. The rearrangement links TRBV20-1 to TRBJ1-4, with TRBD1 as a possible D gene (5 bases). Germline V lookup: CDR1 DFQATT, CDR2 SNEGSKA (reference sequence). The CDR3 is 14 amino acids. V shed 4 bases and J shed 8 bases, with 17 bases lying between them. CDR3 loop: CSATGSQRQEKLFF. The part of the CDR3 DNA that was read is TGCAGTGCTACCGGATCTCAGCGACAGGAAAAA.

As concerns this clone: The read ends 3 residues before the CDR3 terminus; that terminus is restored from the germline J gene. This rearrangement joins TRBV12-3 or TRBV12-4 to TRBJ1-5; D gene unclear. Deletions cut 7 bases from V and 0 bases from J, with 7 bases between. CDR3 size: 13 residues. CDR3 sequence reads: CASTLSSNQPQHF. The CDR3 bases that were read are TGTGCCAGCACTCTAAGTAGCAATCAGCCC.

Comments on this clone: Read coverage stops 3 residues before the CDR3 terminus; the germline J gene supplies the remainder. The gene calls are TRBV5-1 and TRBJ2-1; a weak D match, TRBD2 (5 bases). The CDR3 totals 14 residues. V lost 0 bases and J 2 bases, leaving 6 bases between the germline ends. CDR1 is SGHRS and CDR2 is YFSETQ in the germline V gene. The part of the CDR3 DNA that was read is TGCGCCAGCAGCTTGGGAGGGCCCTACAATGAG. It codes for CASSLGGPYNE. From start to end, the CDR3 is CASSLGGPYNEQFF.

The CDR3 region is CASSLGLAGGPDYTF. CDR3 DNA, as far as it was read: TGTGCCAGCAGCCTTGGACTAGCGGGAGGGCCTGAC. The gene calls are TRBV13 and TRBJ1-2; no firm D call. The CDR3 end is not reached by the read, which stops 3 residues before it; the germline J gene fills it in. CDR1 is PRHDT and CDR2 is FYEKMQ in the germline V gene (reference sequence). CDR3 length: 15 residues.

CDR3 DNA, as far as it was read: TGTGCCAGCTCACCATTGCCCGACAGGCAAGAGACG. This translates into CASSPLPDRQET. The whole CDR3 region reads CASSPLPDRQETQYF. J is TRBJ2-3 and V is TRBV18; a possible D gene is TRBD1 (6 bases). The observed sequence ends 3 residues before the CDR3 terminus, with the missing tail filled in from the germline J gene. CDR1 KGHSH and CDR2 LQKENI come from the germline V gene. CDR3 size: 15 residues.

Comments on this clone: A read error may produce the germline difference seen at one junction end. The sequence runs out 3 residues before the end of the CDR3; the remainder is reconstructed from the germline J gene. The chain employs TRBV4-2 and TRBJ1-1; tentative D call: TRBD1 (5 bases). Germline lookup yields CDR1 LGHNA and CDR2 YNFKEQ. CDR3 length: 16 amino acids. The part of the CDR3 DNA that was read is TGCGCCAGCAGCCAAGAATGGGGCGGAGTATCCACTGAA. It codes for CASSQEWGGVSTE. The CDR3 in its entirety is CASSQEWGGVSTEAFF.

Notes on this clone: The read terminates 3 residues ahead of where the CDR3 ends, so the germline J gene completes it. The chain joins TRBV7-2 to TRBJ2-1; D possibly corresponds to TRBD1 (6 bases). Trimming removed 3 bases from V and 8 bases from J, with 11 bases in between. The CDR3 is 13 amino acids. Germline V CDR1 and CDR2: SGHTA, FQGNSA. CDR3 bases read: TGTGCCAGCAGCTTCTACAGGGTCGATGAG. Translating gives CASSFYRVDE. In full, the CDR3 reads CASSFYRVDEQFF.

As regards this clone: The read falls 3 residues short of the CDR3 end, and the missing part is taken from the germline J gene. The chain recombines TRBV6-2 or TRBV6-3 with TRBJ2-3; a possible D gene is TRBD2 (6 bases). The CDR3 is 16 amino acids. The germline gives CDR1 MNHEY, CDR2 SVGEGT. The CDR3 bases that were read are TGTGCCAGCAGTTACTTATTAGCGGAACTCCAAGAGACG. Protein sequence: CASSYLLAELQET. The complete CDR3 reads CASSYLLAELQETQYF.

Comments on this clone: The CDR3 extends 3 residues past the end of the read, so its final part is completed from the germline J gene. The rearrangement uses TRBV7-2 and TRBJ2-3; D gene unclear. The CDR3 runs 14 residues. Germline loops: CDR1 SGHTA, CDR2 FQGNSA. CDR3: CASSFQAPQETQYF. The sequenced CDR3 bases are TGTGCCAGCAGCTTCCAAGCGCCGCAAGAGACG. Full variable domain (rest looked up from reference TRBV7-2 and TRBJ2-3): GAGVSQSPSNKVTEKGKDVELRCDPISGHTALYWYRQSLGQGLEFLIYFQGNSAPDKSGLPSDRFSAERTGGSVSTLTIQRTQQEDSAVYLCASSFQAPQETQYFGPGTRLTVL.

The sequenced part of the CDR3 DNA is TGTGCCAGCAGTTTACCCATTAGGGACTCGGCGGATATTGGC. It is translated as CASSLPIRDSADIG. The entire CDR3 is CASSLPIRDSADIGYTF. The rearrangement uses TRBV28 and TRBJ1-2, with D possibly being TRBD1 (5 bases). The missing CDR3 end, 3 residues past where the read stops, is filled in from the germline J gene. This CDR3 spans 17 amino acids. CDR1 and CDR2 (germline): MDHEN, SYDVKM. The germline V and J ends were trimmed by 2 bases and 7 bases, with 23 bases remaining between them.

With regard to this clone: From the germline J gene comes the end of the CDR3, since the read stops 3 residues before it. The chain couples TRBV6-4 to TRBJ2-3; tentative D call: TRBD1 (5 bases). Per germline, CDR1 MRHNA and CDR2 SNTAGT. The CDR3 has 13 amino acids. Here the CDR3 reads CASSGDSYQPQYF. CDR3 bases read: TGTGCCAGCAGTGGAGACAGTTATCAGCCG.

Concerning this clone itself: Sequencing ends 3 residues short of the CDR3 end; the germline J gene provides the rest. The rearrangement uses TRBV2 and TRBJ1-1; possibly TRBD1 for D (6 bases). This CDR3 spans 13 amino acids. The V end was cut by 6 bases, the J end by 1 base, with 9 bases between. Looked up from germline, CDR1 is SNHLY and CDR2 is FYNNEI. This CDR3 is CASRTQGNTEAFF. The CDR3 DNA, read in part, is TGTGCCAGCAGGACACAGGGGAACACTGAA.

Notes on this clone: Read sequence stops 3 residues before the CDR3 end, and the germline J gene provides the missing end. The genes are TRBV19 and TRBJ1-2, with D hard to call. Germline loops: CDR1 LNHDA, CDR2 SQIVND (reference sequence). The CDR3 length is 16 residues. The CDR3 region is CASRAQRGLKSYDYTF. CDR3 bases read: TGTGCCAGTAGGGCCCAACGGGGATTAAAATCCTACGAC.

As for this clone: The CDR3 end lies 3 residues beyond the end of the read and is filled in from the germline J gene. V and J are TRBV20-1 and TRBJ2-3; 7 bases are a match to TRBD2. V lost 6 bases to trimming and J lost 1 base; unmatched junction nucleotides: 4. CDR1 and CDR2 (germline): DFQATT, SNEGSKA (reference sequence). This CDR3 region has 13 residues. The CDR3: CSAGGSGTDTQYF. Partial CDR3 DNA: TGCAGTGCAGGCGGGAGTGGCACAGATACG.

Concerning this clone itself: The CDR3 end falls 3 residues outside the read, so it is completed with the germline J gene. The V gene is TRBV6-1, the J gene TRBJ2-3; 11 nucleotides agree with TRBD1. Germline V gene data show CDR1 as MNHNS and CDR2 as SASEGT. The CDR3 contains 17 residues. The CDR3 protein is CASSEVKGQGANQPQYF. The CDR3 DNA, read in part, is TGTGCCAGCAGTGAAGTGAAAGGACAGGGGGCCAATCAGCCG.

A word on this clone: Read coverage stops 3 residues before the CDR3 terminus; the germline J gene supplies the remainder. The J gene is TRBJ1-2, the V gene TRBV7-9, with D perhaps matching TRBD1 (6 bases). This CDR3 has 14 residues. Germline CDR1 SEHNR, CDR2 FQNEAQ (reference sequence). The CDR3 here is CASSSWTEAYDYTF. CDR3 DNA (partial): TGTGCCAGCAGCTCTTGGACAGAGGCCTACGAC.